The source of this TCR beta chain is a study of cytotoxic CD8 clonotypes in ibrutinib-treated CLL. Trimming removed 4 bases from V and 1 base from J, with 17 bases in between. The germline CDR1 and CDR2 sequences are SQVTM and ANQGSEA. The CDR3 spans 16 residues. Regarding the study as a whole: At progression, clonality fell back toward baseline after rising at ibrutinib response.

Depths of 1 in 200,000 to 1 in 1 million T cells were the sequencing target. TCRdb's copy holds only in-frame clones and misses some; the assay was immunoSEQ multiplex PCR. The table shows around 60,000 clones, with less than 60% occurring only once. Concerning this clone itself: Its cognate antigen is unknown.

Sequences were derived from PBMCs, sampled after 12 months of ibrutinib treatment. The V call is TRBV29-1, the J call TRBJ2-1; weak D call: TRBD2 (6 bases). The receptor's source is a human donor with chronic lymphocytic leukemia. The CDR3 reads CSVVVFERVSYNEQFF. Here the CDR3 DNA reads TGCAGCGTTGTCGTGTTCGAGCGGGTGTCCTACAATGAGCAGTTCTTC.